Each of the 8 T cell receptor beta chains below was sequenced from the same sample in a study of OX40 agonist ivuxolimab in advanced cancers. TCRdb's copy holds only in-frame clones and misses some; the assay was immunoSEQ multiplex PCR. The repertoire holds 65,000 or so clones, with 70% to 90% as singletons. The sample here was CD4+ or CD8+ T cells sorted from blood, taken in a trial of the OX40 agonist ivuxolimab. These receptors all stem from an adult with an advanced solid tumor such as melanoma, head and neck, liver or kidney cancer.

CDR3 residues: CASSPGQGLETQYF. In nucleotides, the CDR3 is TGTGCCAGCAGTCCGGGACAGGGGTTGGAGACCCAGTACTTC. The chain carries TRBV6-6 and TRBJ2-5; 10 bases are shared with TRBD1. Germline V lookup: CDR1 MNHNY, CDR2 SVGAGI (reference sequence). After removal of 5 bases from V and 5 bases from J, the junction contained 5 bases not matched to a gene. The length of the CDR3 is 14 residues.

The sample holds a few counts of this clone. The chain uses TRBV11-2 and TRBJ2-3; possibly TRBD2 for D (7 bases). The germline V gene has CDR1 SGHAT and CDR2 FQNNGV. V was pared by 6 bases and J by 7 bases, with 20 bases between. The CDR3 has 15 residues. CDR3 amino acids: CASRGVKGGANTQYF. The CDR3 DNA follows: TGTGCCAGCAGGGGTGTGAAAGGGGGGGCTAATACGCAGTATTTT.

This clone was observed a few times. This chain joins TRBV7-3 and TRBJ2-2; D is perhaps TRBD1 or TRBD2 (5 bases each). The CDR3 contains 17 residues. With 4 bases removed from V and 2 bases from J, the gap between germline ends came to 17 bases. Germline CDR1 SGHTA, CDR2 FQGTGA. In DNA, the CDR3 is TGTGCCAGCAGCTCCCCATCGGGGCAGCTCAACACCGGGGAGCTGTTTTTT. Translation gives CASSSPSGQLNTGELFF.

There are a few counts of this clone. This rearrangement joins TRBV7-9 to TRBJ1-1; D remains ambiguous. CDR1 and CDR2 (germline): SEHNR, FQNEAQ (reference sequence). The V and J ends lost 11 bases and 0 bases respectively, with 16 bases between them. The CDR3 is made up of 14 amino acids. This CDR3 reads CALDRGILNTEAFF. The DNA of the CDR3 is TGTGCCCTAGATAGAGGTATTTTGAACACTGAAGCTTTCTTT.

The CDR3 DNA sequence: TGTGCCAGCAGGATTTCCTTATCCGAGCAGTACTTC. Encoded protein: CASRISLSEQYF. V and J are TRBV2 and TRBJ2-7; unclear D gene. Trimming left V 6 bases short and J 6 bases short, with 12 bases between. This CDR3 region has 12 residues. Germline V CDR1 and CDR2: SNHLY, FYNNEI.

The CDR3 nucleotides read TGTGCCAGCAACCCCGGGGGGGTACCCTATGGCTACACCTTC. This encodes CASNPGGVPYGYTF. The rearrangement uses TRBV28 and TRBJ1-2; weak D call: TRBD1 (5 bases). The CDR3 extends over 14 amino acids. Trimming took off 7 bases at V and 4 bases at J, with 16 bases between the two ends. Germline assignment: CDR1 MDHEN and CDR2 SYDVKM.

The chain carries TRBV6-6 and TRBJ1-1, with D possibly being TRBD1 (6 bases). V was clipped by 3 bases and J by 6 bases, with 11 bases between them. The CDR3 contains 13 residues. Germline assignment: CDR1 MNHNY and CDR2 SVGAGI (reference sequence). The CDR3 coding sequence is TGTGCCAGCAGTTATAACAGGGAGGCTGAAGCTTTCTTT. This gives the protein CASSYNREAEAFF.

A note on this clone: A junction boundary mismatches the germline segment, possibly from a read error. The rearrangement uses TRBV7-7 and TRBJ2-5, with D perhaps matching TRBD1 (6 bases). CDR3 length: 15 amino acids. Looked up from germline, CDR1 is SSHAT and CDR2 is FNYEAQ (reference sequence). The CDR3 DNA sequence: TGTGCTAGCAGCCCTGTGGGGACATCACAAGAGACCCAGTACTTC. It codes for CASSPVGTSQETQYF.